The clone carrying this T cell receptor beta chain appeared many times. Its target is unknown. The V and J ends lost 1 base and 8 bases respectively, with 18 bases between them. The length of the CDR3 is 15 residues. Germline V CDR1 and CDR2: DFQATT, SNEGSKA (reference sequence). The data derive from a study of T cells in Graves' hyperthyroidism and ophthalmopathy. General study points: Model predictions of ophthalmopathy came a median roughly 6.7 months before onset. Most clonotypes expanded in thyroid above 0.001 were likewise present in blood.

Amplification yielded TCR beta CDR3 regions, with RNA transcripts as the source. The HTBI primer set was used in a first-round RT-PCR of the TCR CDR3. TCRdb fed the multiplex PCR reads into MiXCR, producing one record per CDR3 protein. There are roughly 700,000 distinct CDR3 sequences in the sample; around 16% occur only once, and less than 20% lies in the top ten. Stable hyperthyroidism: no ophthalmopathy progression over 18 months of follow-up. The diagnoses drew upon clinical symptoms, serum thyroxine and TRAb, thyroid ultrasound and orbital computed tomography. The clonotype comes from a man aged 50 to 59 with Graves' hyperthyroidism. The sample taken for sequencing was blood. The chain combines TRBV20-1 with TRBJ2-1, with a tentative D call TRBD2 (6 bases). CDR3 coding DNA: TGCAGTGCTAGAGGGGACGTGCGGGATGGGGATGAGCAGTTCTTC. Translation: CSARGDVRDGDEQFF.